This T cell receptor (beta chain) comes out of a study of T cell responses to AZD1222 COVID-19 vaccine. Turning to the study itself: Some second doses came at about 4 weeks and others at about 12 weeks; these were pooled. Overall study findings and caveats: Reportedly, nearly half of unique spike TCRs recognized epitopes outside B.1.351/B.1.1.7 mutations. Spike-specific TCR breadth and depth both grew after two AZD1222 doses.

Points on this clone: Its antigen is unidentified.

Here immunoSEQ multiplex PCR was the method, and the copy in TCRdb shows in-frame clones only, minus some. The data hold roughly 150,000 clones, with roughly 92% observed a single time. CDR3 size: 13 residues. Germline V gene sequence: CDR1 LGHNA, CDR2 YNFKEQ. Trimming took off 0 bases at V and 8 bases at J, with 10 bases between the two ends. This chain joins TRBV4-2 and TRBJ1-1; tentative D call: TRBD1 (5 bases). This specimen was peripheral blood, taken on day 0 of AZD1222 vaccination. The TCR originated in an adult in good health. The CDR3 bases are TGTGCCAGCAGCCAAGACCGGCAGGGCGAAGCTTTCTTT. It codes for CASSQDRQGEAFF.